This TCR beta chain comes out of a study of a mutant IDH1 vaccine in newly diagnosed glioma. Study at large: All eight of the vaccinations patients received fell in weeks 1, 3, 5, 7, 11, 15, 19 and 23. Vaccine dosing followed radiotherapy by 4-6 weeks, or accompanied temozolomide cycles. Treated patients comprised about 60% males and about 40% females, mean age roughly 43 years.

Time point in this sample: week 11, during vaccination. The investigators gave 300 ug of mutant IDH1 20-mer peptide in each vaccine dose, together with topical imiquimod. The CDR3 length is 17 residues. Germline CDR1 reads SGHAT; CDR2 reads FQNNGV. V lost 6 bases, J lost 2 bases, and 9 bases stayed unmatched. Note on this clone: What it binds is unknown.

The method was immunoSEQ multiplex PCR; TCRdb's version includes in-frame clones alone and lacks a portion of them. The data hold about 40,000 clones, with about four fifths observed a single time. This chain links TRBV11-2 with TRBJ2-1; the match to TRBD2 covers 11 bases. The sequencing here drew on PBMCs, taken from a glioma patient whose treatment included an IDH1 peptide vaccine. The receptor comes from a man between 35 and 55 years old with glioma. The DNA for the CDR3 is TGTGCCAGCAGTCCGATAGCGGGAGGGTCGCCCTACAATGAGCAGTTCTTC. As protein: CASSPIAGGSPYNEQFF. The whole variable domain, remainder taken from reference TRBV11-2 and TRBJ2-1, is EAGVAQSPRYKIIEKRQSVAFWCNPISGHATLYWYQQILGQGPKLLIQFQNNGVVDDSQLPKDRFSAERLKGVDSTLKIQPAKLEDSAVYLCASSPIAGGSPYNEQFFGPGTRLTVL.